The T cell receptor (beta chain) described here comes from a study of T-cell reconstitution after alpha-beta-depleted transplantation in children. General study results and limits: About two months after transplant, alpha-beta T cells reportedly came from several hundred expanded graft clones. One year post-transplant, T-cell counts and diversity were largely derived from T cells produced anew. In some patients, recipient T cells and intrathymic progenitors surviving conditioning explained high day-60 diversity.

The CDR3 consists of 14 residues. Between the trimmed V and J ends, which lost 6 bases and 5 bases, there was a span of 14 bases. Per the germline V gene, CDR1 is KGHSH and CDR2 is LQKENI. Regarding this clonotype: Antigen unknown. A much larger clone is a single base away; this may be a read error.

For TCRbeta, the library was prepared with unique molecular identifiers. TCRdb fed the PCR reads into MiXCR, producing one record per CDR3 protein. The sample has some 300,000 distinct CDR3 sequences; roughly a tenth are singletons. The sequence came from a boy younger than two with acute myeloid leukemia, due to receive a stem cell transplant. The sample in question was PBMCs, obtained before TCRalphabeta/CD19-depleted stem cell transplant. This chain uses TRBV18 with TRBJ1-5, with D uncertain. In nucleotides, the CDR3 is TGTGCCAGCTCCCGCAGGAACACTTATCAGCCCCAGCATTTT. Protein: CASSRRNTYQPQHF. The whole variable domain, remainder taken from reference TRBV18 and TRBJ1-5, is NAGVMQNPRHLVRRRGQEARLRCSPMKGHSHVYWYRQLPEEGLKFMVYLQKENIIDESGMPKERFSAEFPKEGPSILRIQQVVRGDSAAYFCASSRRNTYQPQHFGDGTRLSIL.